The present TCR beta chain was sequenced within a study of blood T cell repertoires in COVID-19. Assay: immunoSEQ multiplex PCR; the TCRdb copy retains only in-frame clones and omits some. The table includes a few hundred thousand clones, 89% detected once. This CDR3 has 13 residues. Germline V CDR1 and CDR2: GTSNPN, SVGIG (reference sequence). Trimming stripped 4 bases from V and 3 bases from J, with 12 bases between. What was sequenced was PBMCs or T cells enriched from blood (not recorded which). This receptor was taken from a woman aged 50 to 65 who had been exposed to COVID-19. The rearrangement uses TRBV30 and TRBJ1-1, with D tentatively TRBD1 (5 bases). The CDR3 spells CAWKFEGDTEAFF. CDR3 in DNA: TGTGCCTGGAAGTTCGAAGGGGACACTGAAGCTTTCTTT.